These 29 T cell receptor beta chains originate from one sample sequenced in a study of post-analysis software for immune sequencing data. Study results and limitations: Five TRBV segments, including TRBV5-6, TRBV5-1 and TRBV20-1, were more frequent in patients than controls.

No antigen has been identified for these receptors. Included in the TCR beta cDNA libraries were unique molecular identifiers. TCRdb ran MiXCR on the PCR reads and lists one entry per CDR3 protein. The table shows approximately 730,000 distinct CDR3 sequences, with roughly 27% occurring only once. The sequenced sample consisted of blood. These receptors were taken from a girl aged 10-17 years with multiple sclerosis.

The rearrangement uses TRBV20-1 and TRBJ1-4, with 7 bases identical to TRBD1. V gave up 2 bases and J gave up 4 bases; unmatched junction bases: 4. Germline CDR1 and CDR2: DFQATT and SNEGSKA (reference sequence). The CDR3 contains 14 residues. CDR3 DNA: TGCAGTGCTAGATCCGGGACAGATAATGAAAAACTGTTTTTT. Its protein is CSARSGTDNEKLFF.

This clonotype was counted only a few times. In DNA form, the CDR3 reads TGTGCCAGCAGTTGGCCGACGAGTAGTGCTGGGGAGACCCAGTACTTC. Residues: CASSWPTSSAGETQYF. The chain links TRBV6-6 to TRBJ2-5; unclear D gene. The V end was cut by 4 bases, the J end by 5 bases, with 20 bases between. The germline V gene encodes CDR1 MNHNY and CDR2 SVGAGI (reference sequence). This CDR3 region has 16 residues.

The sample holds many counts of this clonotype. The CDR3, as DNA: TGTGCCAGCAGTGACAGGGACTATGGCTACACCTTC. This gives the protein CASSDRDYGYTF. The chain links TRBV6-5 to TRBJ1-2; TRBD1 agrees at 7 bases. The CDR3 is 12 residues long. The J segment lost 3 bases and the V segment lost 5 bases, leaving 0 bases of the junction unmatched. Germline V gene data show CDR1 as MNHEY and CDR2 as SVGAGI.

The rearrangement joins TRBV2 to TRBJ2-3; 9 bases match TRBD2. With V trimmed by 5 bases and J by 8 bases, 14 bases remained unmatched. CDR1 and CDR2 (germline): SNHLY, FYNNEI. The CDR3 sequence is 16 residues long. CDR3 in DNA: TGTGCCAGCAGTATATACGGCCTAGCGGGGACGGCTACGCAGTATTTT. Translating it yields CASSIYGLAGTATQYF.

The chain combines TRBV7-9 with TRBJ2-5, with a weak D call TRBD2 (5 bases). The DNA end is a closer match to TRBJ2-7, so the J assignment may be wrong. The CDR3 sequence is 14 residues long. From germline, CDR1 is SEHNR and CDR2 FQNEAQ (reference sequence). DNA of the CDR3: TGTGCCAGCAGCTTAGTTTCGGGGTCCAACGAGCAGTACTTC. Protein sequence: CASSLVSGSNEQYF.

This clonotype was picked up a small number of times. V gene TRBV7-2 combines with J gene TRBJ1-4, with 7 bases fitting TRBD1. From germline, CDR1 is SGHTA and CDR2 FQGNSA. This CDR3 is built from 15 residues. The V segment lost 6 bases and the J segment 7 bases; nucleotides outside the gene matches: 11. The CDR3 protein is CASSPQTGSGEKLFF. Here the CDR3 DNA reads TGTGCCAGCAGTCCTCAGACAGGGAGTGGTGAAAAACTGTTTTTT.

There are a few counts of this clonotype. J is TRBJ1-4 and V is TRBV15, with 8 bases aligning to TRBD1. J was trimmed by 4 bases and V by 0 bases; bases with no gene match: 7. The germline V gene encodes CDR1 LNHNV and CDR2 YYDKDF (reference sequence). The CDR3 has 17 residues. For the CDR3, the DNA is TGTGCCACCAGCAGAGATCCAGGGGGCCGGGGTAATGAAAAACTGTTTTTT. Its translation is CATSRDPGGRGNEKLFF.

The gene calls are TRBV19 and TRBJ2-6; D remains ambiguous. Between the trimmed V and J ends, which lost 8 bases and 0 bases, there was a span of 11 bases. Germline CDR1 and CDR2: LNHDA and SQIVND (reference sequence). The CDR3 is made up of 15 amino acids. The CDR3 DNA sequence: TGTGCCAGTGCCCTTGAGTACTCTGGGGCCAACGTCCTGACTTTC. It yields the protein CASALEYSGANVLTF.

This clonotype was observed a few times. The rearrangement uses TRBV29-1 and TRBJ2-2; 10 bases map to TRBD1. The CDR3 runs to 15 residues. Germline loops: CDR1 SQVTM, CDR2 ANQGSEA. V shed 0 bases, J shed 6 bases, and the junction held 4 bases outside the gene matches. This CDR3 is CSVEDRQGAPGELFF. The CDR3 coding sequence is TGCAGCGTTGAAGATAGACAGGGGGCGCCCGGGGAGCTGTTTTTT.

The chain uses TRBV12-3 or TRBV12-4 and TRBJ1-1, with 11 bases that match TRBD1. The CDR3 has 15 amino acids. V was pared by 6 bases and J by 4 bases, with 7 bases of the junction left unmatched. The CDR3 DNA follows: TGTGCCAGCAGCGGGACAGGGGGAAGGGTCACTGAAGCTTTCTTT. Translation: CASSGTGGRVTEAFF.

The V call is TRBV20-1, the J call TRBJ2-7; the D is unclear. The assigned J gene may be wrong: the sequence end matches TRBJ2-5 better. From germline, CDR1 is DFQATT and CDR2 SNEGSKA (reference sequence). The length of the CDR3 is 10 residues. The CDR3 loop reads CSAESKTQYF. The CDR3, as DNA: TGCAGTGCGGAGTCGAAGACCCAGTACTTC.

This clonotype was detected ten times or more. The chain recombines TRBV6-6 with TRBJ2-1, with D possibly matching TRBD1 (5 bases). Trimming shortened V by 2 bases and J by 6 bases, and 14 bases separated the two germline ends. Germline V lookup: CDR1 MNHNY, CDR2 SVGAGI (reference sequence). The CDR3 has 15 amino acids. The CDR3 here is CASSYEGARFNEQFF. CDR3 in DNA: TGTGCCAGCAGTTACGAAGGGGCGCGGTTCAATGAGCAGTTCTTC.

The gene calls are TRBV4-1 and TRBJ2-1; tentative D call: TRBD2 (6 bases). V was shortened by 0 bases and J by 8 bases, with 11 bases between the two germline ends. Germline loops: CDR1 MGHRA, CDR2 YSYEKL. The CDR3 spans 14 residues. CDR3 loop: CASSQDRSGDEQFF. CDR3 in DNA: TGCGCCAGCAGCCAAGACAGGTCGGGGGATGAGCAGTTCTTC.

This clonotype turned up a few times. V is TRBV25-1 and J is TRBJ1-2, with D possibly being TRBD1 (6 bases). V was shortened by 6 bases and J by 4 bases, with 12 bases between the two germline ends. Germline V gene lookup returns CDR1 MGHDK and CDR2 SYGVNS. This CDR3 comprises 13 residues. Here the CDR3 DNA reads TGTGCCAGCAGAACCAGGGGCACCTATGGCTACACCTTC. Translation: CASRTRGTYGYTF.

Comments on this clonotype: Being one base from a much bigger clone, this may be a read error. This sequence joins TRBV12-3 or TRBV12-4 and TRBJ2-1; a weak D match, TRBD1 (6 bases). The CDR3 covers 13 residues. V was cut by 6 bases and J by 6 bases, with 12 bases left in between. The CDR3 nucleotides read TGTGCCAGCAGGGGGGCAATTCCCAATGAGCAGTTCTTC. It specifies CASRGAIPNEQFF.

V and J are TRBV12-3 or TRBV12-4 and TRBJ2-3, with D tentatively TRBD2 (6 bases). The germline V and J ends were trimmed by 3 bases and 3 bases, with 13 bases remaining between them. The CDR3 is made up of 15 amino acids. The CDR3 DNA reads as TGTGCCAGCAGTTTTCGGCTGCGGGGTACAGATACGCAGTATTTT. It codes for CASSFRLRGTDTQYF.

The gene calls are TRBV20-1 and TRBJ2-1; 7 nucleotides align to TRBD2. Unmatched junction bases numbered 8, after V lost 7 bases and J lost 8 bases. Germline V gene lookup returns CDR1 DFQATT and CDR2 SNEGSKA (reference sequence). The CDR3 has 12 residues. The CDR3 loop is CSGRVGRDEQFF. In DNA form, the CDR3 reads TGCAGTGGAAGGGTGGGGAGGGATGAGCAGTTCTTC.

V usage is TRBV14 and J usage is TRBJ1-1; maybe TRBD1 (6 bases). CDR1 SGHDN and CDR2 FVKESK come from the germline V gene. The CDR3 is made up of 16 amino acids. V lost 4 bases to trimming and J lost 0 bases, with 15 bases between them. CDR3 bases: TGTGCCAGCAGCCCCAGACAGGCCCCCGTGAACACTGAAGCTTTCTTT. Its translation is CASSPRQAPVNTEAFF.

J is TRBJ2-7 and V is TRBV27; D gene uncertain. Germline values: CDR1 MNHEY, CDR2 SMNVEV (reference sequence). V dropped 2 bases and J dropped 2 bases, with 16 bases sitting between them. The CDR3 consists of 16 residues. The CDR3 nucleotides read TGTGCCAGCAGTTTAGCTTCGCGACCTCTGACCTACGAGCAGTACTTC. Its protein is CASSLASRPLTYEQYF.

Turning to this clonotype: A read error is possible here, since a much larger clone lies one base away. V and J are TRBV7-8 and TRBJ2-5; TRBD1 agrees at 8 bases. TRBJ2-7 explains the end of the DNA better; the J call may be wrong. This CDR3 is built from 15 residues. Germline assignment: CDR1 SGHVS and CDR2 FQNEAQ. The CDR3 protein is CASSLQGGAGSEQYF. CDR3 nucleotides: TGTGCCAGCAGCCTACAGGGGGGTGCGGGGAGCGAGCAGTACTTC.

Here the CDR3 DNA reads TGTGCCATCTACAATCAGCCCCAGCATTTT. Its protein is CAIYNQPQHF. This chain links TRBV10-3 with TRBJ1-5; D is ambiguous. The CDR3 is made up of 10 amino acids. The germline V gene has CDR1 ENHRY and CDR2 SYGVKD. V shed 8 bases and J shed 3 bases, with 2 bases lying between them.

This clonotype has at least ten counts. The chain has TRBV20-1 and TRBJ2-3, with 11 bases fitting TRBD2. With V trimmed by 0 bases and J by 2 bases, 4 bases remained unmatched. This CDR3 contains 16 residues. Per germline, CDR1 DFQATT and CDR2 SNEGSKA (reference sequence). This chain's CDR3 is CSARDGLAGYTDTQYF. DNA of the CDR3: TGCAGTGCTAGAGACGGACTAGCGGGCTACACAGATACGCAGTATTTT.

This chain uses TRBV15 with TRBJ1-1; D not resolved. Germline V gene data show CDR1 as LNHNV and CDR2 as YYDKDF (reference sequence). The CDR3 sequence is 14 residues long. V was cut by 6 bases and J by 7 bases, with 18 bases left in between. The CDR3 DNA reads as TGTGCCACCAGAAATTCGGGCTTACACCTTGAAGCTTTCTTT. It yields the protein CATRNSGLHLEAFF.

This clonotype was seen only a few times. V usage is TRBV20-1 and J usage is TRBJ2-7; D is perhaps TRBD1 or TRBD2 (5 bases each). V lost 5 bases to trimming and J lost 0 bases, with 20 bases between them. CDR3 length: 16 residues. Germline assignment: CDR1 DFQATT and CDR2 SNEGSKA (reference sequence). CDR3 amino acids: CSAQSRLGPFSYEQYF. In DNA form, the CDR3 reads TGCAGTGCTCAAAGCCGGTTGGGACCGTTCTCCTACGAGCAGTACTTC.

The CDR3 DNA follows: TGTGCCAGCAGCTTTGGGCACGAGGGTGAAAAACTGTTTTTT. Translated, it gives CASSFGHEGEKLFF. This chain links TRBV7-2 with TRBJ1-4; D remains unclear. The CDR3 runs 14 residues. Germline CDR1 and CDR2: SGHTA and FQGNSA. The V end was cut by 3 bases, the J end by 7 bases, with 12 bases between. The variable domain in full, completed from reference TRBV7-2 and TRBJ1-4, reads GAGVSQSPSNKVTEKGKDVELRCDPISGHTALYWYRQSLGQGLEFLIYFQGNSAPDKSGLPSDRFSAERTGGSVSTLTIQRTQQEDSAVYLCASSFGHEGEKLFFGSGTQLSVL.

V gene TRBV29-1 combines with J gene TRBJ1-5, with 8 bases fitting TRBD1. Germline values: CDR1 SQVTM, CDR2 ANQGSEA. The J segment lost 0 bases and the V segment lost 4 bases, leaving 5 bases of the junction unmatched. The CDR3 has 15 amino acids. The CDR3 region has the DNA TGCAGCGTTGTGGGACAGGTCTATAGCAATCAGCCCCAGCATTTT. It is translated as CSVVGQVYSNQPQHF.

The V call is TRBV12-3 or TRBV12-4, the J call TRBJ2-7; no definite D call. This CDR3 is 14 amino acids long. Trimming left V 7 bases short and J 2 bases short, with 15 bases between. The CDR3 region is CASKFGRRAYEQYF. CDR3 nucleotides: TGTGCCAGCAAGTTCGGCAGAAGGGCCTACGAGCAGTACTTC.

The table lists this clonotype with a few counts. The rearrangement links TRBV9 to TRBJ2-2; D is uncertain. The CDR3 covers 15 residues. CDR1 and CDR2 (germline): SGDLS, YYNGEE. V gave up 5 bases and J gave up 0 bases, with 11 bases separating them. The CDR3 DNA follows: TGTGCCAGCAGTTGGGATCCCTCGAACACCGGGGAGCTGTTTTTT. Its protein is CASSWDPSNTGELFF.

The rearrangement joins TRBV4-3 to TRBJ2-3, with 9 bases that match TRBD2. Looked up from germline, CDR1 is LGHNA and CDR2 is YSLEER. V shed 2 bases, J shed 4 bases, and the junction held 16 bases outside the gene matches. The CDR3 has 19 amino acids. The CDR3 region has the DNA TGCGCCAGCAGCCAAAGGGAGACTAGCGGTCAAAGGTGGGCAGATACGCAGTATTTT. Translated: CASSQRETSGQRWADTQYF.